The 5 T cell receptor beta chains in this list originate from one sample, sequenced in a study of response to subunit inactivated influenza vaccine. TCRdb ran MiXCR on the RT-PCR reads and lists one entry per CDR3 protein. This sample yields around 160,000 distinct CDR3 sequences, of which roughly a tenth are seen a single time; approximately 13% belongs to the top ten. Here the sequenced sample was non-naive T cells sorted from PBMCs, taken more than 35 days after vaccination. The source of these receptors is a man between 50 and 59 years old who received an inactivated influenza vaccine.

The V call is TRBV7-2, the J call TRBJ2-5; D call uncertain. Germline CDR1 and CDR2: SGHTA and FQGNSA. V lost 5 bases and J lost 4, with 17 bases in between. The CDR3 is 15 residues long. CDR3 DNA sequence: TGTGCCAGCAGCCAAATCAAGTGGTTTGCAGAGACCCAGTACTTC. Its translation is CASSQIKWFAETQYF.

There are a few counts of this clonotype. The chain uses TRBV4-1 and TRBJ2-7, with 11 positions matching TRBD2. The CDR3 loop spans 16 amino acids. In germline, CDR1 is MGHRA, CDR2 YSYEKL. Trimming at V came to 0 bases and at J to 6 bases, leaving 7 bases not matched to a gene. The CDR3 reads CASSQDLAGGPVEQYF. CDR3 DNA: TGCGCCAGCAGCCAAGATTTAGCGGGGGGGCCGGTCGAGCAGTACTTC.

This chain links TRBV3-1 with TRBJ2-3, with D hard to call. The CDR3 sequence is 15 residues long. Trimming pared 1 base from V and 2 bases from J, leaving 10 bases between. CDR1 and CDR2 from the germline V gene are LGHDT and YNNKEL (reference sequence). The CDR3 DNA sequence: TGTGCCAGCAGCCAAGTTCACAGCACCACAGATACGCAGTATTTT. Encoded protein: CASSQVHSTTDTQYF.

The gene calls are TRBV2 and TRBJ2-1; D not certain. Germline lookup yields CDR1 SNHLY and CDR2 FYNNEI. The V end lost 0 bases, the J end lost 8 bases, and 8 bases lay between the germline ends. The length of the CDR3 is 13 residues. The CDR3 DNA sequence: TGTGCCAGCAGTGAAGCGCTTTTGGATGAGCAGTTCTTC. Translated, it gives CASSEALLDEQFF.

This clonotype was seen repeatedly, ten times or more. V usage is TRBV12-3 or TRBV12-4 and J usage is TRBJ2-5, with unresolved D. This CDR3 region has 13 residues. The V end was cut by 5 bases, the J end by 1 base, with 8 bases between. This CDR3 is CASSHAVQETQYF. CDR3 nucleotides: TGTGCCAGCAGTCATGCAGTCCAAGAGACCCAGTACTTC.